The T cell receptor beta chain described here comes from a study of regulatory T cells in long-lasting Graves disease. This clonotype appeared many times. Time point: newly diagnosed GD, antithyroid drugs for less than 3 months. The TCR library was made from RNA extracted from PBMCs. For TCR beta, libraries came from iRepertoire HTBI primers and Arm-PCR of CDR3 regions. TCRdb re-called the multiplex PCR reads with MiXCR, one entry per CDR3 protein. The data contain about 430,000 distinct CDR3 sequences, 14% to 15% of them singletons. This sample was also put to use in a study of T cells in Graves' hyperthyroidism and ophthalmopathy. From that report: HTBI primers were used for first-round RT-PCR of the TCR CDR3. Among thyroid clonotypes expanded above 0.001, most also appeared in blood.

Sequences were derived from peripheral blood mononuclear cells (PBMCs), sampled at new diagnosis, from a patient treated with antithyroid drugs. The sequence was collected from a woman aged 40 to 49 with Graves disease.

CDR3 region: CASSPRDSREETQYF. The CDR3 nucleotides read TGTGCCAGCAGTCCACGGGACTCAAGGGAAGAGACCCAGTACTTC. This chain links TRBV28 with TRBJ2-5, with D perhaps TRBD2 (6 bases). The CDR3 covers 15 residues. V lost 5 bases and J lost 3, with 16 bases in between. Germline values: CDR1 MDHEN, CDR2 SYDVKM. Supplemented by reference TRBV28 and TRBJ2-5, the full variable domain reads DVKVTQSSRYLVKRTGEKVFLECVQDMDHENMFWYRQDPGLGLRLIYFSYDVKMKEKGDIPEGYSVSREKKERFSLILESASTNQTSMYLCASSPRDSREETQYFGPGTRLLVL.